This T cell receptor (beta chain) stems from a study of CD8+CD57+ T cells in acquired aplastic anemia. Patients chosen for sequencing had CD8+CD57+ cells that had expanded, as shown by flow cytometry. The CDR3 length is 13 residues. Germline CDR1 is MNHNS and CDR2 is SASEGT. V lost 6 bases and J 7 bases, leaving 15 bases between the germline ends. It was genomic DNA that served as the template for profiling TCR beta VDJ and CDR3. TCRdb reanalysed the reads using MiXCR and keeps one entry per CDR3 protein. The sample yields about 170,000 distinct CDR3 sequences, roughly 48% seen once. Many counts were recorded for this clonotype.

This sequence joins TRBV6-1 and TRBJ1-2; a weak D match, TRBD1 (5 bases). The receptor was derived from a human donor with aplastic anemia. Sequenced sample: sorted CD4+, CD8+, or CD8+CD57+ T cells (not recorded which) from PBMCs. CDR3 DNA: TGTGCCAGCAGGACACAGGTGTCTGGTGGCTACACCTTC. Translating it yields CASRTQVSGGYTF.